This T cell receptor (beta chain) is from a study of T cells expressing NK-cell markers. TCRdb reprocessed the 5' RACE reads and keeps a single row for each CDR3 protein, giving no DNA. The sample's table shows hundreds of thousands of distinct CDR3 sequences. This CDR3 is built from 16 residues. Germline V gives CDR1 DFQATT, CDR2 SNEGSKA (reference sequence). Source material: blood T cells: a sorted CD56 or NKG2C T cell subset, CD4+ or CD8+ T cells, or bulk PBMC T cells (not recorded which). This sequence was found in a man aged 18 to 69 in good health. The rearrangement uses TRBV20-1 and TRBJ2-1; no DNA is available, so the TRBD1 call from TCRdb remains unchecked. The CDR3 protein is CSALPRYRESYNEQFF.